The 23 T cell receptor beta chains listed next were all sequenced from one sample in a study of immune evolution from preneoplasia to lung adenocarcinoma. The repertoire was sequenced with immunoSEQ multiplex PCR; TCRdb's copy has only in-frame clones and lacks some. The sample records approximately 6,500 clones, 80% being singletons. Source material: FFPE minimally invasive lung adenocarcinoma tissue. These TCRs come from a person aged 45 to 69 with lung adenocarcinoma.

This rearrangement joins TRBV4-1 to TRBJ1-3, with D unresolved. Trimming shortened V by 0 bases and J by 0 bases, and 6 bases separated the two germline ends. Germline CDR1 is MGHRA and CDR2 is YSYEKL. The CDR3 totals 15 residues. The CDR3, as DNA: TGCGCCAGCAGCCAAGAAGACCGCTCTGGAAACACCATATATTTT. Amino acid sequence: CASSQEDRSGNTIYF.

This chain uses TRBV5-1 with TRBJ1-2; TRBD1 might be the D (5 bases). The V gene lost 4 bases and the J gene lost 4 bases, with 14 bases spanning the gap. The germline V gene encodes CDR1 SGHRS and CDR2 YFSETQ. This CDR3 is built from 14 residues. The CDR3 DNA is TGCGCCAGCAGCCAGGGACCTGTTGGCTATGGCTACACCTTC. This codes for CASSQGPVGYGYTF.

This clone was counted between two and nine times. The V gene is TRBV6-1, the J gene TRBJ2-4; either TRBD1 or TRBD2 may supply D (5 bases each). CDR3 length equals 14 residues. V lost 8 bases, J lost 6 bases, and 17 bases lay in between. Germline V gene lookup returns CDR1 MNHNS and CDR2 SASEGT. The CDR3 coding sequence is TGTGCCAGCGGTAGGGGAGCCGGAGGAAACATTCAGTACTTC. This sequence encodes CASGRGAGGNIQYF.

The CDR3 spells CASSAAVYGGERETQYF. CDR3 in DNA: TGTGCCAGCAGCGCCGCCGTTTACGGGGGCGAAAGAGAGACCCAGTACTTC. The gene calls are TRBV9 and TRBJ2-5; the D call may be TRBD1 or TRBD2 (6 bases each). The CDR3 totals 17 residues. Germline V gene sequence: CDR1 SGDLS, CDR2 YYNGEE. The V end lost 3 bases, the J end lost 4 bases, and 22 bases lay between the germline ends.

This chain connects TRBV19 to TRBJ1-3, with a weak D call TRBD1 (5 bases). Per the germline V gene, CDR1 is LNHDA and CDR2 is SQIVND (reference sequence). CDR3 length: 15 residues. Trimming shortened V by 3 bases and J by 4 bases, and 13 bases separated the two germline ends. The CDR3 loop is CASSIRDSMGNTIYF. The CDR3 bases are TGTGCCAGTAGTATCCGGGACTCTATGGGAAACACCATATATTTT.

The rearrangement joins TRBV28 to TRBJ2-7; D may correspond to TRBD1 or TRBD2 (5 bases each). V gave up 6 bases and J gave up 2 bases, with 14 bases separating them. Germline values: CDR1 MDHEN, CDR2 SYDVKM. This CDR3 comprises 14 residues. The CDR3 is CASRVGTQTYEQYF. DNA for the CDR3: TGTGCCAGCAGGGTGGGGACCCAAACCTACGAGCAGTACTTC.

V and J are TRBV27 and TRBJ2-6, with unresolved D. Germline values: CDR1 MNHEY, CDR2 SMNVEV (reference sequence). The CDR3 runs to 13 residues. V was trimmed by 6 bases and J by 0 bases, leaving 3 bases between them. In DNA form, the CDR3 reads TGTGCCAGCAGGGTCTCTGGGGCCAACGTCCTGACTTTC. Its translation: CASRVSGANVLTF.

The CDR3 loop is CASSRNGAGEQYF. The CDR3 coding sequence is TGTGCCAGCAGCAGGAATGGGGCTGGCGAGCAGTACTTC. V usage is TRBV7-2 and J usage is TRBJ2-7; a possible D gene is TRBD1 (5 bases). V was pared by 5 bases and J by 6 bases, with 14 bases between. This CDR3 is built from 13 residues. Germline loops: CDR1 SGHTA, CDR2 FQGNSA.

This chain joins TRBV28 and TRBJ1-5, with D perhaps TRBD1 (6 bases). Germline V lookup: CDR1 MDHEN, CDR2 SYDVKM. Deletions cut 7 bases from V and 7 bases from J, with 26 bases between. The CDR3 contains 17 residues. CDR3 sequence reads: CASTFRGDTPWSQPQHF. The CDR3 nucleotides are TGTGCCAGCACTTTCCGGGGGGACACCCCTTGGTCCCAGCCCCAGCATTTT.

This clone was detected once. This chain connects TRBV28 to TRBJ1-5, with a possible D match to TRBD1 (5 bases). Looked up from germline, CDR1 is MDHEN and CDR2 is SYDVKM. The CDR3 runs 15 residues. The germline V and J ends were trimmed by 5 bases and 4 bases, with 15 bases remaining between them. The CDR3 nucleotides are TGTGCCAGCAGTCCGGCGACAGATCGAAATCAGCCCCAGCATTTT. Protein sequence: CASSPATDRNQPQHF.

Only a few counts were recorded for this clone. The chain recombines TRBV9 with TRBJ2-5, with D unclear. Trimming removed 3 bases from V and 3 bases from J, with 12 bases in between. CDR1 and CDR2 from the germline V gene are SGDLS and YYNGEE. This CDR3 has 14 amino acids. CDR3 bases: TGTGCCAGCAGCGCTGAAGCCCTAAAAGAGACCCAGTACTTC. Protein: CASSAEALKETQYF.

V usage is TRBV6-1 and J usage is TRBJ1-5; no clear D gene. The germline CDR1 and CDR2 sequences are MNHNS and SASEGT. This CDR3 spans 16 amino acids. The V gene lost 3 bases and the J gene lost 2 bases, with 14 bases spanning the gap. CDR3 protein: CASSDPDSSGNQPQHF. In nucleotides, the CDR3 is TGTGCCAGCAGTGATCCGGATAGTTCGGGCAATCAGCCCCAGCATTTT.

The CDR3 sequence is CASNSNTEAFF. CDR3 nucleotides: TGTGCCAGTAATTCGAACACTGAAGCTTTCTTT. This chain connects TRBV19 to TRBJ1-1; no firm D call. This CDR3 is 11 amino acids long. Germline CDR1 and CDR2: LNHDA and SQIVND (reference sequence). V was shortened by 7 bases and J by 1 base, with 4 bases between the two germline ends.

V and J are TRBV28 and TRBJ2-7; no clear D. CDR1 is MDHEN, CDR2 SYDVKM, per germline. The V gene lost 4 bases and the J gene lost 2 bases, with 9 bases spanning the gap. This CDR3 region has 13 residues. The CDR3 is CASSWVKTYEQYF. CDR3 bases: TGTGCCAGCAGTTGGGTGAAAACCTACGAGCAGTACTTC.

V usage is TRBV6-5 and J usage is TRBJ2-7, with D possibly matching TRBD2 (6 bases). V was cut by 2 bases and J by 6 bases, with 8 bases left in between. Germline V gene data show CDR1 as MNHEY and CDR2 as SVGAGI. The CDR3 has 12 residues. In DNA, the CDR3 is TGTGCCAGCAGTTACCCCGGGGGCGAGCAGTACTTC. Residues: CASSYPGGEQYF.

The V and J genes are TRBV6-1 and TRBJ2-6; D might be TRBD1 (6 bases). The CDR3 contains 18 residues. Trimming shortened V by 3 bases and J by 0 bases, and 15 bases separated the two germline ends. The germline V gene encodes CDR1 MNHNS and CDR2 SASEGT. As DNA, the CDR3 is TGTGCCAGCAGTGACCCCCGGGACAAAAACTCTGGGGCCAACGTCCTGACTTTC. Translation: CASSDPRDKNSGANVLTF.

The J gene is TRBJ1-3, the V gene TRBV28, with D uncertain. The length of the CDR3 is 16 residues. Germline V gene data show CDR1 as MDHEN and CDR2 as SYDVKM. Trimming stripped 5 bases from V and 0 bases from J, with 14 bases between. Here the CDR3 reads CASSPTVGYSGNTIYF. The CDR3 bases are TGTGCCAGCAGTCCCACCGTCGGCTACTCTGGAAACACCATATATTTT.

CDR3 residues: CASSQGAGQPQHF. Written as DNA, the CDR3 is TGTGCCAGTTCACAGGGGGCTGGGCAGCCCCAGCATTTT. The chain couples TRBV19 to TRBJ1-5, with 9 positions matching TRBD1. With 8 bases clipped from V and 7 bases from J, the junction kept 6 bases outside the gene matches. The CDR3 is 13 amino acids. In germline, CDR1 is LNHDA, CDR2 SQIVND (reference sequence).

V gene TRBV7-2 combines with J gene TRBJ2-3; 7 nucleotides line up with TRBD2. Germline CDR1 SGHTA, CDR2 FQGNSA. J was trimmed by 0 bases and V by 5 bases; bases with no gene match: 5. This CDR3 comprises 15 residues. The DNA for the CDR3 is TGTGCCAGCAGCAGGGACTATCTTAGCACAGATACGCAGTATTTT. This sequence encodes CASSRDYLSTDTQYF.

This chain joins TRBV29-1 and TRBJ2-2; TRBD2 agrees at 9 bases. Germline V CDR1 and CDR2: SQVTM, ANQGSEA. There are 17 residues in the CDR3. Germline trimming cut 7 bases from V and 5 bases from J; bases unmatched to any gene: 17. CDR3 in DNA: TGCAGCGCGGGAGGTAGCGGGAGAAAAGGAGGGACCGGGGAGCTGTTTTTT. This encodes CSAGGSGRKGGTGELFF.

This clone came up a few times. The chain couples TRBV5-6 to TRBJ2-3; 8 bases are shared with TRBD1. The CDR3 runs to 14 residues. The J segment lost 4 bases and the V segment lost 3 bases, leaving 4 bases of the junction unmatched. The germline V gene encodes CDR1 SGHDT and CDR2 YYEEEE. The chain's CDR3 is CASSWGQAADTQYF. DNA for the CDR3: TGTGCCAGCAGCTGGGGACAGGCAGCAGATACGCAGTATTTT.

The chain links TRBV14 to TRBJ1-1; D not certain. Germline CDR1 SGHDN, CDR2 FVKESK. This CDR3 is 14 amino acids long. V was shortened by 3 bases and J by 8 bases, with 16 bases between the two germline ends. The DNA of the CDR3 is TGTGCCAGCAGCCAGGCAGGAAAAACGGACGAAGCTTTCTTT. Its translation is CASSQAGKTDEAFF.

The CDR3 DNA sequence: TGTGCCAGCAGCCCGAACAGGGTTACCGGGGAGCTGTTTTTT. It codes for CASSPNRVTGELFF. The gene calls are TRBV7-2 and TRBJ2-2, with a possible D match to TRBD1 (6 bases). V was trimmed by 5 bases and J by 5 bases, leaving 12 bases between them. Germline loops: CDR1 SGHTA, CDR2 FQGNSA. The CDR3 has 14 amino acids.